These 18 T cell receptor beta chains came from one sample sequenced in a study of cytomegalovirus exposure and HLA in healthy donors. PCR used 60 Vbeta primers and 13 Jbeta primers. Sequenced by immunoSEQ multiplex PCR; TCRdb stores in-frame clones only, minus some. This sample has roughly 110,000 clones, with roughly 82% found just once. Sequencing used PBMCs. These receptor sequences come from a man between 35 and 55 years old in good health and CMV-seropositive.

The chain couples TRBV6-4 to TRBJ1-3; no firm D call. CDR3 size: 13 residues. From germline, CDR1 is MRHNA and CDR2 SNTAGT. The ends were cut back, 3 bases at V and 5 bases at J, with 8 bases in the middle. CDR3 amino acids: CASSDFDRNTIYF. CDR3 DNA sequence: TGTGCCAGCAGTGATTTCGACAGAAACACCATATATTTT.

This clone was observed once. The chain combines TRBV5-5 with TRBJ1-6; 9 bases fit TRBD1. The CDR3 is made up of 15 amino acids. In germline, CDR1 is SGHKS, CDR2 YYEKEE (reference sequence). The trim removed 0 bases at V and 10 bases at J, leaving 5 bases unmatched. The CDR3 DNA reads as TGTGCCAGCAGCTTGGGTGCACAGGGGGCCTCACCCCTCCACTTT. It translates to CASSLGAQGASPLHF.

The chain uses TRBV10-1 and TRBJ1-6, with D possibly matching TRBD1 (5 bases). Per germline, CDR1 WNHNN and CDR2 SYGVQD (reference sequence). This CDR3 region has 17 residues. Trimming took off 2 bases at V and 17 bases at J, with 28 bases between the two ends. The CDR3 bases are TGCGCCAGCAGTGAGACGGCGGGACCACAGACCTATACTGGGGTCCACTTT. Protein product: CASSETAGPQTYTGVHF.

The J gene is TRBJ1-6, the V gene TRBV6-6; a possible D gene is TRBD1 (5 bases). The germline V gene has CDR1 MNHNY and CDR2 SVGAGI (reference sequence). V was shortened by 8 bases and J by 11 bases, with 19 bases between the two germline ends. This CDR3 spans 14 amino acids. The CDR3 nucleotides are TGTGCCAGCGGGGGGTCCGAAAGATTGACACCCCTCCACTTT. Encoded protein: CASGGSERLTPLHF.

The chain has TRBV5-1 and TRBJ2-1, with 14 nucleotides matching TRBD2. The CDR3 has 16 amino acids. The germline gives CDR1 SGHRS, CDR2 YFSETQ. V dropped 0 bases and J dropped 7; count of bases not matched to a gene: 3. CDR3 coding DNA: TGCGCCAGCAGCTTGGGGACTAGCGGGGGGCAGAATGAGCAGTTCTTC. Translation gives CASSLGTSGGQNEQFF.

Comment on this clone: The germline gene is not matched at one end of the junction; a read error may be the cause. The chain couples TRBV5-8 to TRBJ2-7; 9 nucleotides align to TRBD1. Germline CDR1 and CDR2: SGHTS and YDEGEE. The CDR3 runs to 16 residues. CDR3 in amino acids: CASSQEGGDRAYEQYF. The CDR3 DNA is TGCGCCAGCAGCCAAGAAGGCGGGGACAGGGCCTACGAGCAGTACTTC.

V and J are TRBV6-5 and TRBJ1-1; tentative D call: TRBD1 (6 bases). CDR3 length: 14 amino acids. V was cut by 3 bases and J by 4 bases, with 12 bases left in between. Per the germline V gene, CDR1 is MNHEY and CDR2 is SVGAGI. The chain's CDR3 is CASSYWGQGTEAFF. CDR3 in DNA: TGTGCCAGCAGTTATTGGGGGCAAGGCACTGAAGCTTTCTTT.

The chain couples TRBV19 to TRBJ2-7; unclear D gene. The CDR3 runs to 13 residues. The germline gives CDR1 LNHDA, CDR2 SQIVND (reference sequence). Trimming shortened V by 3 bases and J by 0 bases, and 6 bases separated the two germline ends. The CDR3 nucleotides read TGTGCCAGTAGTATGGTCAGCTCCTACGAGCAGTACTTC. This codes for CASSMVSSYEQYF. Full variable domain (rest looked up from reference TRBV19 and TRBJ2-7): DGGITQSPKYLFRKEGQNVTLSCEQNLNHDAMYWYRQDPGQGLRLIYYSQIVNDFQKGDIAEGYSVSREKKESFPLTVTSAQKNPTAFYLCASSMVSSYEQYFGPGTRLTVT.

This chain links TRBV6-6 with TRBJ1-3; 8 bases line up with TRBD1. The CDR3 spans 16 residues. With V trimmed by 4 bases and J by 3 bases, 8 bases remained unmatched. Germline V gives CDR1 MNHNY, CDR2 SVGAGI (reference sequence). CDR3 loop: CASSLPTGEIGNTIYF. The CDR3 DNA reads TGTGCCAGCAGTTTACCGACAGGGGAAATTGGAAACACCATATATTTT.

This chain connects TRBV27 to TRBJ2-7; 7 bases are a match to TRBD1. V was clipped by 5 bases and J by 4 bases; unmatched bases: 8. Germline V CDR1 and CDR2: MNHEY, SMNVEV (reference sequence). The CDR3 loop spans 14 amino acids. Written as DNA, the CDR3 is TGTGCCAGCAGTAGAATTACAGGGGTTTACGAGCAGTACTTC. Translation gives CASSRITGVYEQYF.

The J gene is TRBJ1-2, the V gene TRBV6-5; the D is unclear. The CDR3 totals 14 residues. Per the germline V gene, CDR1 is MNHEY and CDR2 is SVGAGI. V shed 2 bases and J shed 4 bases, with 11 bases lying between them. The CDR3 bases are TGTGCCAGCAGTTACCTAGCCTCAGGCTATGGCTACACCTTC. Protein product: CASSYLASGYGYTF.

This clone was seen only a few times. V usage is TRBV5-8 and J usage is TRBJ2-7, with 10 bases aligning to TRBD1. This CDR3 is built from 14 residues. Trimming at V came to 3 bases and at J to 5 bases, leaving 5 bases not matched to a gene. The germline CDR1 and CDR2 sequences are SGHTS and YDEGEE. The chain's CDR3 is CASSSDRGLNEQYF. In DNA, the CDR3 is TGTGCCAGCAGCTCCGACAGGGGGCTCAACGAGCAGTACTTC.

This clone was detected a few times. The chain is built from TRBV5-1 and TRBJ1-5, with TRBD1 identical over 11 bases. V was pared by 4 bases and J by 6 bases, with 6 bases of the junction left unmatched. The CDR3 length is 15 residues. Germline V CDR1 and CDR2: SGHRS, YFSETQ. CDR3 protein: CASSPGQGGGQPQHF. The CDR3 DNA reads TGCGCCAGCAGCCCGGGACAGGGGGGCGGTCAGCCCCAGCATTTT.

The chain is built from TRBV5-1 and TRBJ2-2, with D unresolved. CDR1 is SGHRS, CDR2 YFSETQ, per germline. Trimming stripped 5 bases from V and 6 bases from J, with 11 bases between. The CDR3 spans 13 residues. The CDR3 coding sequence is TGCGCCAGCAGAAAACGAGTACCCGGGGAGCTGTTTTTT. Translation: CASRKRVPGELFF.

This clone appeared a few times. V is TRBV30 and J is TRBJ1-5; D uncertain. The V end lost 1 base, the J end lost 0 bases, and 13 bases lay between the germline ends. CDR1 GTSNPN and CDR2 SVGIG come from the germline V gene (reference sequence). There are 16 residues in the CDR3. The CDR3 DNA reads TGTGCCTGGAGTGGGGCAGGCCCGTATAGCAATCAGCCCCAGCATTTT. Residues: CAWSGAGPYSNQPQHF. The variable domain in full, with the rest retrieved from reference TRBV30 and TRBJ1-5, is SQTIHQWPATLVQPVGSPLSLECTVEGTSNPNLYWYRQAAGRGLQLLFYSVGIGQISSEVPQNLSASRPQDRQFILSSKKLLLSDSGFYLCAWSGAGPYSNQPQHFGDGTRLSIL.

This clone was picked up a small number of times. The CDR3 DNA follows: TGTGCCAGCAGCCCTCAGGCGCTTAACACTGAAGCTTTCTTT. It is translated as CASSPQALNTEAFF. The rearrangement uses TRBV7-3 and TRBJ1-1; D remains ambiguous. Per germline, CDR1 SGHTA and CDR2 FQGTGA. The V gene lost 5 bases and the J gene lost 2 bases, with 12 bases spanning the gap. CDR3 length: 14 amino acids.

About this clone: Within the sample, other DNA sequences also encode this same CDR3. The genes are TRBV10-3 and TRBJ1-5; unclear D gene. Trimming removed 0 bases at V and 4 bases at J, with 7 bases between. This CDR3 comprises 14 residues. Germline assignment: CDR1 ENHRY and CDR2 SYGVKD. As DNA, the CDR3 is TGTGCCATCAGTGAGTCGACTGGGAATCAGCCCCAGCATTTT. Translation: CAISESTGNQPQHF.

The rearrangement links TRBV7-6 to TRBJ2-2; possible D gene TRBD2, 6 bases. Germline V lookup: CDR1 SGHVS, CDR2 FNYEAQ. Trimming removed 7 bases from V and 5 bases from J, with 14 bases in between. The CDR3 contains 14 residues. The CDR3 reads CASTPGVGTGELFF. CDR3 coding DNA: TGTGCCAGCACGCCGGGGGTCGGGACCGGGGAGCTGTTTTTT.